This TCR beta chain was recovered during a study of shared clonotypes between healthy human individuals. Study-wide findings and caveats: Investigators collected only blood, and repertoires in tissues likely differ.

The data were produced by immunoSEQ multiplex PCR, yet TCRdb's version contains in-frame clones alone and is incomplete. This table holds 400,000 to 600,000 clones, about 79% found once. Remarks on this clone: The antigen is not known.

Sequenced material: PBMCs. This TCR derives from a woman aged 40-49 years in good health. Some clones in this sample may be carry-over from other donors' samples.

CDR3 nucleotides: TGTGCCAGCAGGGCGGAGATAGCGGGATACAATGAGCAGTTCTTC. Translation: CASRAEIAGYNEQFF. The gene calls are TRBV25-1 and TRBJ2-1, with 8 bases fitting TRBD2. V was pared by 6 bases and J by 4 bases, with 8 bases of the junction left unmatched. CDR1 and CDR2 (germline): MGHDK, SYGVNS. This CDR3 is built from 15 residues.